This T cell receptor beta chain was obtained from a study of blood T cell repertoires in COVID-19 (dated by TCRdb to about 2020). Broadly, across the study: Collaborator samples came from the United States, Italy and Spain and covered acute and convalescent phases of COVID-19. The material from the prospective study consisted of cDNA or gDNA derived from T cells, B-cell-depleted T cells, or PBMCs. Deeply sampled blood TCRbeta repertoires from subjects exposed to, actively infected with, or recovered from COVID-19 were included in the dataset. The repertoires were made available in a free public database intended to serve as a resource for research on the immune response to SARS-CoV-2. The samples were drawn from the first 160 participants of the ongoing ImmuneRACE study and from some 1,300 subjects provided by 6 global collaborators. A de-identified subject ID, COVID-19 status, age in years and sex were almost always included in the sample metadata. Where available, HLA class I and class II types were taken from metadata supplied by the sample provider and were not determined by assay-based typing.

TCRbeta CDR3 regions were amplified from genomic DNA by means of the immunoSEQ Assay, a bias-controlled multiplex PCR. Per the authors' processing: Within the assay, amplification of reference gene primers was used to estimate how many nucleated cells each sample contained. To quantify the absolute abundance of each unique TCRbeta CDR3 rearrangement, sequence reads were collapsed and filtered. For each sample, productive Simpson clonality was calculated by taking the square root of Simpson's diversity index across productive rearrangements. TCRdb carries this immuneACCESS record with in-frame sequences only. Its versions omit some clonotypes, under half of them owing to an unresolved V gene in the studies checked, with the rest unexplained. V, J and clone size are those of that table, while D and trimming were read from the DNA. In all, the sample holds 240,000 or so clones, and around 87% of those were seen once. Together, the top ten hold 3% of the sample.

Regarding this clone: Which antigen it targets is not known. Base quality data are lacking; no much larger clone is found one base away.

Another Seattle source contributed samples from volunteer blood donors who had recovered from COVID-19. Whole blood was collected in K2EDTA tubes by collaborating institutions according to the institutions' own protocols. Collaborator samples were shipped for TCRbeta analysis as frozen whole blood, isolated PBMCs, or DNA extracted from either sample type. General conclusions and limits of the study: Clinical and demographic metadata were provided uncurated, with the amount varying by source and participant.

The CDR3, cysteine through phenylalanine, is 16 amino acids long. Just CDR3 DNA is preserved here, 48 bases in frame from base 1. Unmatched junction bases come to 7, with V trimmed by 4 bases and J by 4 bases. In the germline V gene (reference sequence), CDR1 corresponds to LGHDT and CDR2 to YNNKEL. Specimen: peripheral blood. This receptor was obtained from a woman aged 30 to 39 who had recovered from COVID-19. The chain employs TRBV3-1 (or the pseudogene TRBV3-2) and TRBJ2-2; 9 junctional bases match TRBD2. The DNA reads TGTGCCAGCAGCCGAGGGACTAGCTTGGGCACCGGGGAGCTGTTTTTT. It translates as CASSRGTSLGTGELFF.